The clone carrying this T cell receptor (beta chain) has a handful of counts. The antigen remains undetermined. This entry comes from a study of identical twins. Template switching created a universal primer site, and the cDNA included unique molecular identifiers. TCRdb re-called the 5' RACE reads through MiXCR, storing one row per CDR3 protein. The sample contains about 490,000 distinct CDR3 sequences, about 16% of which appear only once. Findings and limits, study-wide: The study found that models underestimated out-of-frame TCR alpha sharing in monozygotic twins.

CDR3 length: 15 residues. Trimming cost V 7 bases and J 1 base; bases outside gene matches: 6. Per germline, CDR1 MNHEY and CDR2 SMNVEV (reference sequence). The same specimen was also included in a second study, on yellow fever vaccine responses in identical twins. In that study: Convergence reportedly seemed to mark part of the twins' vaccine T cell response, with personalization marking the rest.

The origin of this receptor is a woman aged 18 to 35 in good health. The chain has TRBV27 and TRBJ2-3; 9 bases match TRBD1. Sequencing was performed on CD4+ T cells sorted from blood. The CDR3 protein is CASNPGQGGTDTQYF. The CDR3 DNA is TGTGCCAGCAACCCGGGACAGGGAGGCACAGATACGCAGTATTTT.